This T cell receptor (beta chain) was found in a study of OX40 agonist ivuxolimab in advanced cancers. Broadly, across the study: Ivuxolimab was an agonistic, fully human IgG2 monoclonal antibody directed against OX40 (CD134), a costimulatory receptor. Of the approximately 50 dose-escalation patients, hepatocellular carcinoma was present in about 20, melanoma in approximately 15, renal cell carcinoma in 9 and head and neck cancer in 9. Prior anti-PD-1, anti-PD-L1 or anti-CTLA-4 therapy was permitted, and less than 45% of dose-escalation patients had received checkpoint inhibitors. Intravenous ivuxolimab was administered to patients every 2 weeks at six dose levels: 0.01, 0.1, 0.3, 1.5, 3 and 10 mg/kg. Three dose-escalation patients achieved partial responses, one with hepatocellular carcinoma and two with cutaneous melanoma. The paper covers the monotherapy dose-escalation part of the phase I ivuxolimab trial, which included N of about 51 patients. The point of sequencing TCRbeta in the periphery was to test whether ivuxolimab changed TCR sequence diversity and drove clonal T-cell expansion. In the dose-escalation cohort, about four fifths of patients were male, and the mean age was roughly 60 years with a range of roughly 23 to 90. Summary of the overall study and its limitations: Low levels of normalized T-cell clonal expansion were also shown by some nonresponding patients. The antigen specificity of the clonally expanded peripheral T cells was not determined. At doses of 0.1 to 3.0 mg/kg, clonal expansion of both CD4+ and CD8+ T cells in blood was seen between baseline and week 6. After ivuxolimab, CD8+ T cells had more expanded clones than CD4+ T cells on average. Partial responders in the 0.1-3.0 mg/kg groups had among the lowest normalized peripheral clonal expansion, especially among CD8+ T cells.

As regards this clone: The antigen this receptor binds is unknown. Qualities for individual bases were not recorded, and no much larger clone is one base off.

CDR1 and CDR2 are read off the germline V gene as SGHRS and YFSETQ. The CDR3 spans 18 residues, from the cysteine through the phenylalanine. Solely the CDR3 DNA is kept, with 54 bases framed from the first base. At the junction V is shortened by 3 bases and J by 7 bases; bases outside the gene matches: 18. To sequence the TCRbeta CDR3 region, genomic DNA was isolated from the sorted cells. The immunoSEQ Assay was used to sequence the TCRbeta CDR3 regions. Here the immuneACCESS table is served through TCRdb, limited to in-frame sequences with V and J called. Missing clones are a known gap in these copies; in checked studies unresolved V genes cover under half, and the rest lacks a known reason. The sample table lists approximately 50,000 clones, roughly 88% of them with a count of one. Roughly an eighth of the sample goes to the ten largest clones. The trial excluded patients who had a history of autoimmune disease or were on systemic immunosuppression. Peripheral blood for TCR sequencing was collected from all dose cohorts at baseline, on cycle 4 day 1, and on cycle 7 day 1. Samples were obtained from an open-label, multicenter, first-in-human phase I dose-escalation trial of ivuxolimab. Adults with locally advanced or metastatic head and neck squamous cell, hepatocellular, melanoma or renal cell carcinoma were enrolled in the trial. Before TCR sequencing, CD4+ and CD8+ T cells were separately sorted from peripheral blood.

This clonotype was sampled from an adult with an advanced solid tumor such as melanoma, head and neck, liver or kidney cancer. The sequencing here drew on CD4+ or CD8+ T cells sorted from blood, taken in a trial of the OX40 agonist ivuxolimab. This sequence uses TRBV5-1 and TRBJ2-5, with 10 bases matching TRBD1. The nucleotides read TGCGCCAGCAGCTCCCCGTGGGACAGGGGTCCGGGACGTGGGACCCAGTACTTC. The resulting protein is CASSSPWDRGPGRGTQYF. This CDR3, with the reference TRBV5-1 and TRBJ2-5 proteins standing in past its ends, gives the full variable domain KAGVTQTPRYLIKTRGQQVTLSCSPISGHRSVSWYQQTPGQGLQFLFEYFSETQRNKGNFPGRFSGRQFSNSRSEMNVSTLELGDSALYLCASSSPWDRGPGRGTQYFGPGTRLLVL.